This T cell receptor beta chain is drawn from a study of blood T cell repertoires in COVID-19. The overall study: Researchers got acute and convalescent COVID-19 samples from the United States, Italy and Spain.

Cohort assignment relied on participant-reported clinical history. The CDR3 is made up of 14 amino acids. The germline V and J ends were trimmed by 1 base and 5 bases, with 11 bases remaining between them. CDR1 is SGHVS and CDR2 is FQNEAQ in the germline V gene. Per the study methods: Estimation of nucleated cell counts was performed using reference gene primer amplification. This table comes from immunoSEQ multiplex PCR, and its TCRdb copy is limited to in-frame clones, with some not included. The V and J calls and clone size were taken over from that table, and D and trimming were inferred from the DNA. The repertoire holds fewer than 250,000 clones, with 65% to 90% as singletons.

The origin of this receptor is a woman in her forties or fifties with acute COVID-19. Sequenced input: PBMCs or T cells enriched from blood (not recorded which). V usage is TRBV7-8 and J usage is TRBJ1-1; D gene uncertain. CDR3 in amino acids: CASSLVEGGTEAFF. The CDR3 nucleotides are TGTGCCAGCAGCTTAGTTGAGGGAGGAACTGAAGCTTTCTTT.